Below are 11 T cell receptor beta chains sequenced from a single sample in a study of blood T cell repertoires in COVID-19. This table comes from immunoSEQ multiplex PCR, and its TCRdb copy is limited to in-frame clones, with some not included. The sample includes some 170,000 clones, roughly 80% of them seen just once. What was sequenced was peripheral blood. The receptor set was obtained from a woman aged 65 to 85 with acute or convalescent COVID-19.

This chain links TRBV5-1 with TRBJ2-1; D not resolved. The CDR3 length is 16 residues. Trimming left V 0 bases short and J 6 bases short, with 16 bases between. CDR1 and CDR2 (germline): SGHRS, YFSETQ. CDR3 region: CASSLVPGGHLNEQFF. The CDR3 bases are TGCGCCAGCAGCTTGGTACCAGGTGGCCATCTCAATGAGCAGTTCTTC.

This chain links TRBV10-3 with TRBJ1-1; D ambiguous. In germline, CDR1 is ENHRY, CDR2 SYGVKD. The CDR3 has 13 residues. The V end lost 6 bases, the J end lost 3 bases, and 11 bases lay between the germline ends. CDR3: CAIRLTGDTEAFF. Written as DNA, the CDR3 is TGTGCCATCAGACTTACCGGGGACACTGAAGCTTTCTTT.

CDR3 nucleotide sequence: TGTGCCAGTAGTATAGGAGCCTACGAGCAGTACTTC. Translating gives CASSIGAYEQYF. The chain combines TRBV19 with TRBJ2-7; D is unclear. Trimming stripped 1 base from V and 2 bases from J, with 3 bases between. Germline CDR1 reads LNHDA; CDR2 reads SQIVND (reference sequence). The CDR3 extends over 12 amino acids.

This sequence joins TRBV28 and TRBJ1-3; possibly TRBD1 for D (5 bases). The V and J ends lost 8 bases and 0 bases respectively, with 11 bases between them. The CDR3 totals 14 residues. Germline CDR1 and CDR2: MDHEN and SYDVKM. The DNA for the CDR3 is TGTGCCAGCCTCCCGGGGGGCTCTGGAAACACCATATATTTT. Translation: CASLPGGSGNTIYF.

The chain employs TRBV9 and TRBJ1-3, with D possibly TRBD1 on 5 matching bases. V was shortened by 0 bases and J by 0 bases, with 10 bases between the two germline ends. The V gene's germline CDR1 is SGDLS and CDR2 YYNGEE. The CDR3 covers 16 residues. In DNA form, the CDR3 reads TGTGCCAGCAGCGTAGGGGCAGGGAACTCTGGAAACACCATATATTTT. Translation: CASSVGAGNSGNTIYF.

The CDR3 DNA follows: TGTGCCAGCAGCTTCCGAACAGGGAACTATGGCTACACCTTC. Protein: CASSFRTGNYGYTF. The chain links TRBV7-8 to TRBJ1-2; a weak D match, TRBD1 (6 bases). Germline values: CDR1 SGHVS, CDR2 FQNEAQ. The CDR3 totals 14 residues. V lost 3 bases and J lost 2, with 10 bases in between.

The rearrangement uses TRBV6-2 or TRBV6-3 and TRBJ1-2; D gene ambiguous. Trimming pared 0 bases from V and 6 bases from J, leaving 11 bases between. The CDR3 consists of 14 residues. CDR1 is MNHEY, CDR2 SVGEGT, per germline. CDR3 coding DNA: TGTGCCAGCAGTTACTCTTCCAGGATGGATGGCTACACCTTC. The encoded protein is CASSYSSRMDGYTF.

J is TRBJ2-6 and V is TRBV10-3; tentatively, D is TRBD2 (5 bases). The CDR3 spans 16 residues. CDR1 is ENHRY and CDR2 is SYGVKD in the germline V gene. Trimming took off 4 bases at V and 0 bases at J, with 10 bases between the two ends. The CDR3 spells CAISGGGRSGANVLTF. The CDR3 bases are TGTGCCATCAGTGGCGGCGGGCGCTCTGGGGCCAACGTCCTGACTTTC.

The J gene is TRBJ1-6, the V gene TRBV19, with TRBD1 matching 10 bases. CDR3 length equals 17 residues. CDR1 is LNHDA and CDR2 is SQIVND in the germline V gene (reference sequence). V was pared by 3 bases and J by 9 bases, with 11 bases of the junction left unmatched. CDR3 bases: TGTGCCAGTAGTATGACGCCCGTAGGGACAGGGGTTTCACCCCTCCACTTT. Residues: CASSMTPVGTGVSPLHF.

The chain links TRBV9 to TRBJ1-2; the match to TRBD1 covers 8 bases. The trim removed 3 bases at V and 4 bases at J, leaving 8 bases unmatched. The CDR3 loop spans 15 amino acids. The germline gives CDR1 SGDLS, CDR2 YYNGEE. The CDR3 spells CASSAHLTGVYGYTF. The CDR3 DNA sequence: TGTGCCAGCAGCGCTCACCTGACAGGGGTCTATGGCTACACCTTC.

The chain carries TRBV28 and TRBJ1-4, with 11 positions matching TRBD1. J gave up 8 bases and V 5 bases, and 7 bases lay outside the gene matches. The CDR3 contains 15 residues. Germline CDR1 MDHEN, CDR2 SYDVKM. CDR3 residues: CASSLGTGGYEKLFF. CDR3 DNA: TGTGCCAGCAGTCTAGGGACAGGGGGATACGAAAAACTGTTTTTT. The full variable domain, with the rest looked up from reference TRBV28 and TRBJ1-4, is DVKVTQSSRYLVKRTGEKVFLECVQDMDHENMFWYRQDPGLGLRLIYFSYDVKMKEKGDIPEGYSVSREKKERFSLILESASTNQTSMYLCASSLGTGGYEKLFFGSGTQLSVL.